The source of this T cell receptor beta chain is a study of blood T cell repertoires in COVID-19. Across the whole study: Sources were T cells, B-cell-depleted T cells, or PBMCs; the material itself was cDNA or gDNA.

Germline V gives CDR1 GTSNPN, CDR2 SVGIG (reference sequence). The CDR3 has 11 residues. V lost 0 bases to trimming and J lost 7 bases, with 6 bases between them. The assay was immunoSEQ multiplex PCR, and TCRdb's table has in-frame clones only and misses some. Counted here are fewer than 85,000 clones, around 88% occurring once; the ten biggest clones make up 15% to 20%. Sequencing was performed on peripheral blood. This clonotype was sampled from a woman in her sixties or seventies with acute or convalescent COVID-19. This chain uses TRBV30 with TRBJ1-2; D gene ambiguous. The CDR3 loop is CAWSVRGGYTF. The CDR3, as DNA: TGTGCCTGGAGTGTGCGGGGTGGCTACACCTTC.